This T cell receptor (beta chain) was identified in a study of post-analysis software for immune sequencing data. Across the whole study: Recorded disease courses covered relapsing-remitting, secondary progressive and progressive-relapsing multiple sclerosis. Some patients had no subtype annotation. Broader study findings: Strong same-batch co-clustering of samples appeared with F measure clustering. Diversity measured as normalized Chao1 was significantly lower in multiple sclerosis patients than in controls. TRBV5-6, TRBV5-1 and TRBV20-1 belonged to a set of roughly five TRBV segments that were more frequent in patients than controls.

The TCR beta cDNA libraries contained unique molecular identifiers. TCRdb independently ran MiXCR on the PCR reads; one entry per CDR3 protein. The sample includes hundreds of thousands of distinct CDR3 sequences, 59% of them seen just once. The V end was cut by 7 bases, the J end by 4 bases, with 13 bases between. From germline, CDR1 is ENHRY and CDR2 SYGVKD. The CDR3 totals 13 residues. This clonotype was counted a single time. Its specificity is not known. The origin of this receptor is a girl aged 2-10 years with multiple sclerosis. Sequencing input: blood. J is TRBJ1-2 and V is TRBV10-3, with a weak D call TRBD1 (5 bases). CDR3 amino acids: CAIKGIGGYGYTF. The CDR3 coding sequence is TGTGCCATCAAAGGCATCGGGGGCTATGGCTACACCTTC.